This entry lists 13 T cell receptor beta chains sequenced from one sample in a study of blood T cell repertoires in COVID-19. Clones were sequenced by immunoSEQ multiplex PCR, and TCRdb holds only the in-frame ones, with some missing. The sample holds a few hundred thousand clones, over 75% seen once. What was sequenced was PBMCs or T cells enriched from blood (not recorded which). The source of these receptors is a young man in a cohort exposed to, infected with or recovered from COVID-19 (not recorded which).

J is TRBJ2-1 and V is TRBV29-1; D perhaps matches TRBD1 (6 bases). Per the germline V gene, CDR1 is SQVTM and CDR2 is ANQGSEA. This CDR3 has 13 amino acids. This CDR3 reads CTAGVSSYNEQFF. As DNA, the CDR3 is TGCACCGCAGGGGTGAGCTCCTACAATGAGCAGTTCTTC.

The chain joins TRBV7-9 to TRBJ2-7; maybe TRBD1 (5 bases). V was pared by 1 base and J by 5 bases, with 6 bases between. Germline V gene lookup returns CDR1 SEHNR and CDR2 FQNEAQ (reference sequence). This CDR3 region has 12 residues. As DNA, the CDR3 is TGTGCCAGCAGCTTAGACAGGAACGAGCAGTACTTC. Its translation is CASSLDRNEQYF.

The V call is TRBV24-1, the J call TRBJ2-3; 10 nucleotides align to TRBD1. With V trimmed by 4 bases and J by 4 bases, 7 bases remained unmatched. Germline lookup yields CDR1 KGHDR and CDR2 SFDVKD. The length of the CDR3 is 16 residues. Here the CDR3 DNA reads TGTGCCACCAGTGACCCCCGACAGGGGGCGGCAGATACGCAGTATTTT. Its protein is CATSDPRQGAADTQYF.

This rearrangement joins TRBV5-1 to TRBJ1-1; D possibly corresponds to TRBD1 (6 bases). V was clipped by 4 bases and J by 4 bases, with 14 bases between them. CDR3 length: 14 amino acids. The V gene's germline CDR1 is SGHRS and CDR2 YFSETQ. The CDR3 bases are TGCGCCAGCAGCCAGGGGCCTTATGGCACTGAAGCTTTCTTT. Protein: CASSQGPYGTEAFF.

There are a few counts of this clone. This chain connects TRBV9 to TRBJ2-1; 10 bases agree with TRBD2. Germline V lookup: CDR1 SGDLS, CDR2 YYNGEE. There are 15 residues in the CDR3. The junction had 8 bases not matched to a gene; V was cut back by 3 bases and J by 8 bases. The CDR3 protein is CASSDETSGFYEQFF. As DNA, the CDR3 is TGTGCCAGCAGCGACGAGACTAGCGGGTTCTATGAGCAGTTCTTC.

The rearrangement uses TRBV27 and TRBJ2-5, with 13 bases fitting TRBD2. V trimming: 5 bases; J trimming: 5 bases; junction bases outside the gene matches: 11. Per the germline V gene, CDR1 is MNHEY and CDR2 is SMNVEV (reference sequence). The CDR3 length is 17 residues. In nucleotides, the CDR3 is TGTGCCAGCAGTCCTACTAGCGGGAGGGGGAATGGGGAGACCCAGTACTTC. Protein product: CASSPTSGRGNGETQYF.

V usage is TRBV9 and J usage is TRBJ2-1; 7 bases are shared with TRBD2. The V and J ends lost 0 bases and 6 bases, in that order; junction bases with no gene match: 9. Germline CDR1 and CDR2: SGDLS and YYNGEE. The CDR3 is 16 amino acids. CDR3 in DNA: TGTGCCAGCAGCGTAGGAGCTAGCGGATTCACCAATGAGCAGTTCTTC. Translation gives CASSVGASGFTNEQFF.

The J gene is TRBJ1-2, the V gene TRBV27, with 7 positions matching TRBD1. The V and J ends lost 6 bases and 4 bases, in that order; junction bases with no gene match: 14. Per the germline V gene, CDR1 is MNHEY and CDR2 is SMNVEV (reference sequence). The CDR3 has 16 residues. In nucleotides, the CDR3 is TGTGCCAGCAGCGCAAGATACGGGACAGAATTCTATGGCTACACCTTC. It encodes CASSARYGTEFYGYTF.

The CDR3 region is CSSSGEQFF. The DNA for the CDR3 is TGCAGCTCGTCGGGGGAGCAGTTCTTC. The rearrangement links TRBV29-1 to TRBJ2-1, with a weak D call TRBD2 (5 bases). The germline CDR1 and CDR2 sequences are SQVTM and ANQGSEA. V was shortened by 8 bases and J by 10 bases, with 9 bases between the two germline ends. The CDR3 is 9 amino acids.

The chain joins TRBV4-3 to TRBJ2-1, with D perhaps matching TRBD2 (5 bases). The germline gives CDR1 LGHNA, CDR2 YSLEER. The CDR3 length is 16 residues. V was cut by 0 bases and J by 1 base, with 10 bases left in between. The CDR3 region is CASSQDRAASYNEQFF. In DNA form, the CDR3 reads TGCGCCAGCAGCCAAGATAGAGCGGCTTCCTACAATGAGCAGTTCTTC.

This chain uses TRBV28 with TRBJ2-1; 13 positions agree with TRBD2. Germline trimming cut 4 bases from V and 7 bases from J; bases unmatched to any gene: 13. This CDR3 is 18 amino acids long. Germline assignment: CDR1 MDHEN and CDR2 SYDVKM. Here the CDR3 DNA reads TGTGCCAGCAGTTCAAGTTGGGGGACTAGCGGGATAATGAATGAGCAGTTCTTC. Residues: CASSSSWGTSGIMNEQFF.

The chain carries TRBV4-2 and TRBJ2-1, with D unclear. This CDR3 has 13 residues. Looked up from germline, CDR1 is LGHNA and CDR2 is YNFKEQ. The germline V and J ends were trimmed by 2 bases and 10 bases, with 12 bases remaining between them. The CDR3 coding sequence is TGTGCCAGCAGCCAAACCTTAAACGGGGAGCAGTTCTTC. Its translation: CASSQTLNGEQFF.

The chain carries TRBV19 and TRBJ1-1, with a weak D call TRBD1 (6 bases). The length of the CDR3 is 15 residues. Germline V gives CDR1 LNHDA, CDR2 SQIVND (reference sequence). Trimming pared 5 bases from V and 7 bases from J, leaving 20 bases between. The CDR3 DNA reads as TGTGCCAGTAGTTCCTCTAGGACAGTCAGACTTGAAGCTTTCTTT. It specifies CASSSSRTVRLEAFF. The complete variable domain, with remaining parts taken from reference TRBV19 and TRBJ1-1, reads DGGITQSPKYLFRKEGQNVTLSCEQNLNHDAMYWYRQDPGQGLRLIYYSQIVNDFQKGDIAEGYSVSREKKESFPLTVTSAQKNPTAFYLCASSSSRTVRLEAFFGQGTRLTVV.